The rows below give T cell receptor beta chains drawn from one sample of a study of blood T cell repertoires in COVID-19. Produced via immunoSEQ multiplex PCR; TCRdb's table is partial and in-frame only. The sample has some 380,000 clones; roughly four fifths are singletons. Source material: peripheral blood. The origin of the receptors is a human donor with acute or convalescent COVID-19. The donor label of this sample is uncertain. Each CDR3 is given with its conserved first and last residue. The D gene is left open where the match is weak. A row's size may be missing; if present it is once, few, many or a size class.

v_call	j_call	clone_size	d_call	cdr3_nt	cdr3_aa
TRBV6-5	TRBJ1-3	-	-	TGTGCCAGCAGTTACGGTCGGAGCTCTGGAAACACCATATATTTT	CASSYGRSSGNTIYF
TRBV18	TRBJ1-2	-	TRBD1	TGTGCCAGCTCACCAGATACAGGGGTTGGCTACACCTTC	CASSPDTGVGYTF
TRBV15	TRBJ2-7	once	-	TGTGCCACCAGCCGGGACAATTTCTACGAGCAGTACTTC	CATSRDNFYEQYF
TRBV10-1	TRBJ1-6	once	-	TGCGCCAGCAGTGCGGGGGTAAATTCACCCCTCCACTTT	CASSAGVNSPLHF
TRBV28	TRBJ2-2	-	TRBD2	TGTGCCAGCAGTTTTAGACTAGCTAACACCGGGGAGCTGTTTTTT	CASSFRLANTGELFF
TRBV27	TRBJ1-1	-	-	TGTGCCAGCAGTTTGCGCGAGAACACTGAAGCTTTCTTT	CASSLRENTEAFF
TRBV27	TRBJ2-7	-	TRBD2	TGTGCCAGCAGTTTTCGGGAGGGCCTTAGGTACGAGCAGTACTTC	CASSFREGLRYEQYF
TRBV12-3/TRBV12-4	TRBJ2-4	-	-	TGTGCCAGCAGTCCAAAAAACATTCAGTACTTC	CASSPKNIQYF
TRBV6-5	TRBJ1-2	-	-	TGTGCCAGCAGTTACGGGGGGACCTATGGCTACACCTTC	CASSYGGTYGYTF
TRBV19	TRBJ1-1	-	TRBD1	TGTGCCAGTAGTATCCTCCGACAGGGGGGCATGAACACTGAAGCTTTCTTT	CASSILRQGGMNTEAFF
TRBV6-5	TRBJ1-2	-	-	TGTGCCAGCAGTTTGTATGGCAGGGAGGGTGGCTACACCTTC	CASSLYGREGGYTF
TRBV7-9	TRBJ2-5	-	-	TGTGCCAGCAGCCATTGGACACTCTACCAAGAGACCCAGTACTTC	CASSHWTLYQETQYF
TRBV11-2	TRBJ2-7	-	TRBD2	TGTGCCAGCAGCTTATCTAGCGGGGGATACTACGAGCAGTACTTC	CASSLSSGGYYEQYF
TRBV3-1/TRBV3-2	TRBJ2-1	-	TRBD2	TGTGCCAGCGGGAGGGCGAATGAGCAGTTCTTC	CASGRANEQFF
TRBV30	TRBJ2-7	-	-	TGTGCCTCCTGGAGGGGTTCGACCGAGCAGTACTTC	CASWRGSTEQYF
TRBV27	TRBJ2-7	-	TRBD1	TGTGCCAGCAGGGCGTCCGGGACAGGGTCCTACGAGCAGTACTTC	CASRASGTGSYEQYF
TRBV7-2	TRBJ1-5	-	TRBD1	TGTGCCAGCAGCCGGGACAGGATGGACAATCAGCCCCAGCATTTT	CASSRDRMDNQPQHF
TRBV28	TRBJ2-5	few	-	TGTGCCAGCAATAGGGGATTAGAGACCCAGTACTTC	CASNRGLETQYF
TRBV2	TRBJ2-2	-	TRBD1	TGTGCCAGCAGTGAACAAGGGGGCGTGAGGGCCACCGGGGAGCTGTTTTTT	CASSEQGGVRATGELFF
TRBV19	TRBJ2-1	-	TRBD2	TGTGCCAGTAGTATAGGAGGGGCGGGAGGTTTCTACAATGAGCAGTTCTTC	CASSIGGAGGFYNEQFF
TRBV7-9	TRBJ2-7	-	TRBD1	TGTGCCAGCAGCTTACCCGGGACAGGGTCTAACGAGCAGTACTTC	CASSLPGTGSNEQYF
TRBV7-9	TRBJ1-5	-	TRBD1	TGTGCCAGCAGCTTCGGACAGGGCAATCAGCCCCAGCATTTT	CASSFGQGNQPQHF
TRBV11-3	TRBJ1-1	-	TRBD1	TGTGCCAGCAGCTCGCTAATTACCGGGACAGGGCCCACTGAAGCTTTCTTT	CASSSLITGTGPTEAFF
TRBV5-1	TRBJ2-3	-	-	TGCGCCAGCAGCTTGGGTGGGAGAAGTGTAGATACGCAGTATTTT	CASSLGGRSVDTQYF
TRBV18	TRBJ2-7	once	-	TGTGCCAGCTCACCGAGCTCCTACGAGCAGTACTTC	CASSPSSYEQYF
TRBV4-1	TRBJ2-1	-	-	TGCGCCAGCAGCCCCAGAGAGGGTGAGCAGTTCTTC	CASSPREGEQFF
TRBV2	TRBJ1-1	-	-	TGTGCCAGCAGTGTTCAGACTTACACTGAAGCTTTCTTT	CASSVQTYTEAFF
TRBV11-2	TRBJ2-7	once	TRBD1	TGTGCCAGCAGCTTCGCAGCAGGGGGCAACCCCTACGAGCAGTACTTC	CASSFAAGGNPYEQYF
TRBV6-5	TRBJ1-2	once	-	TGTGCCAGCTACTCCCAGGCCTCCGCTGTCTATGGCTACACCTTC	CASYSQASAVYGYTF
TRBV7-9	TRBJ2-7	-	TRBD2	TGTGCCAGCACCCGTAGCGGGAGTTTGTTGTACGAGCAGTACTTC	CASTRSGSLLYEQYF
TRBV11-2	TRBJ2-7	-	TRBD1	TGTGCCAGCAGCGACCGGGACAGGCCACCCTACGAGCAGTACTTC	CASSDRDRPPYEQYF
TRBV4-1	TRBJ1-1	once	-	TGCGCCAGCAGCCAAGGAAATTATCGGGTATTCGCTGAAGCTTTCTTT	CASSQGNYRVFAEAFF
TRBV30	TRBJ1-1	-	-	TGTGCCTGGAGTGCCGGGGGGCCTTACACTGAAGCTTTCTTT	CAWSAGGPYTEAFF
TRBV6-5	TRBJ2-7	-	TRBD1	TGTGCCAGCAGTCGAGACAGGGTTTCGGCCTACGAGCAGTACTTC	CASSRDRVSAYEQYF
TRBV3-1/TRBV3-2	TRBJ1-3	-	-	TGTGCCAGCAGCCAAGGCTACTCTGGAAACACCATATATTTT	CASSQGYSGNTIYF
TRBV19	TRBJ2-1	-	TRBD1	TGTGCCAGTAGTACCAACAGGGGTGGTGAGCAGTTCTTC	CASSTNRGGEQFF
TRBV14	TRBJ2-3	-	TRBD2	TGTGCCAGCAGTCCACTCCCGGGACTAGCGGGAACTAGCACAGATACGCAGTATTTT	CASSPLPGLAGTSTDTQYF
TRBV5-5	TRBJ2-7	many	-	TGTGCCAGCAGCTTTGGGACTGGCTCCTACGAGCAGTACTTC	CASSFGTGSYEQYF
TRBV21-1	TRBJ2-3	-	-	TGTGCCAGCAGCCTCTATAAAATGGCCAGGGGGCCTTCCTCGGATACGCAGTATTTT	CASSLYKMARGPSSDTQYF
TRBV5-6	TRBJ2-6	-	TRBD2	TGTGCCAGCAGCTACCCTGGGGGGGCTGGGGCCAACGTCCTGACTTTC	CASSYPGGAGANVLTF